The 27 T cell receptor beta chains below all came from one sample that was sequenced in a study of blood T cell repertoires in COVID-19. Only in-frame clones appear in the TCRdb table, and some are missing; sequencing was by immunoSEQ multiplex PCR. There are about 220,000 clones in the sample; about 86% occur only once, and about 14% lies in the top ten. Sequencing was performed on PBMCs or T cells enriched from blood (not recorded which). All receptors come from a woman in her fifties or sixties with acute COVID-19.

The J gene is TRBJ1-5, the V gene TRBV5-8; D is undetermined. Looked up from germline, CDR1 is SGHTS and CDR2 is YDEGEE. The CDR3 is 15 residues long. V lost 0 bases and J 3 bases, leaving 10 bases between the germline ends. CDR3 nucleotide sequence: TGTGCCAGCAGCTTGGTGCAACATTTCAATCAGCCCCAGCATTTT. It specifies CASSLVQHFNQPQHF.

The rearrangement links TRBV6-2 or TRBV6-3 to TRBJ2-6, with TRBD1 matching over 11 bases. J lost 0 bases, V lost 6 bases, and 4 bases had no gene match. Germline V gene lookup returns CDR1 MNHEY and CDR2 SVGEGT. The CDR3 loop spans 17 amino acids. This CDR3 is CASSSGTGGSGANVLTF. The CDR3 nucleotides are TGTGCCAGCAGCTCCGGGACAGGGGGCTCTGGGGCCAACGTCCTGACTTTC.

The chain combines TRBV7-2 with TRBJ2-2, with TRBD2 as a possible D gene (6 bases). CDR1 is SGHTA and CDR2 is FQGNSA in the germline V gene. The CDR3 runs 15 residues. V was clipped by 5 bases and J by 6 bases, with 16 bases between them. The CDR3 loop reads CASSPGRGAPGELFF. CDR3 in DNA: TGTGCCAGCAGCCCCGGGCGGGGCGCCCCCGGGGAGCTGTTTTTT.

This chain connects TRBV19 to TRBJ1-5; a weak D match, TRBD1 (6 bases). CDR3 length equals 18 residues. The germline gives CDR1 LNHDA, CDR2 SQIVND (reference sequence). The V and J ends lost 10 bases and 8 bases respectively, with 33 bases between them. The DNA of the CDR3 is TGTGCCACTCACGGGGCTGGGGGCCTACAGGGTAGTAGGGAGCCCCAGCATTTT. Protein product: CATHGAGGLQGSREPQHF.

This chain connects TRBV18 to TRBJ2-1; tentative D call: TRBD1 (6 bases). V was cut by 3 bases and J by 5 bases, with 14 bases left in between. This CDR3 spans 15 amino acids. Germline loops: CDR1 KGHSH, CDR2 LQKENI. The CDR3 loop is CASSPVTGLNNEQFF. The DNA for the CDR3 is TGTGCCAGCTCACCTGTGACAGGATTAAACAATGAGCAGTTCTTC.

The chain joins TRBV27 to TRBJ2-3; 7 nucleotides line up with TRBD1. With V trimmed by 7 bases and J by 4 bases, 5 bases remained unmatched. CDR3 size: 13 residues. Germline V gene sequence: CDR1 MNHEY, CDR2 SMNVEV (reference sequence). Written as DNA, the CDR3 is TGTGCCAGCAAGGACAGGTTCGCAGATACGCAGTATTTT. Translation gives CASKDRFADTQYF.

The chain recombines TRBV9 with TRBJ2-7; no reliable D call. Germline values: CDR1 SGDLS, CDR2 YYNGEE. The germline V and J ends were trimmed by 2 bases and 1 base, with 13 bases remaining between them. The CDR3 covers 15 residues. This CDR3 is CASSVVASPSYEQYF. The CDR3 DNA reads TGTGCCAGCAGCGTCGTGGCCAGTCCGTCCTACGAGCAGTACTTC.

The rearrangement joins TRBV6-1 to TRBJ1-1; D not certain. CDR1 MNHNS and CDR2 SASEGT come from the germline V gene. With 3 bases removed from V and 0 bases from J, the gap between germline ends came to 8 bases. This CDR3 has 14 residues. The CDR3 region is CASSDLIMNTEAFF. The CDR3 DNA follows: TGTGCCAGCAGTGACCTAATCATGAACACTGAAGCTTTCTTT.

This chain links TRBV30 with TRBJ2-3; 9 bases line up with TRBD2. The CDR3 contains 15 residues. The germline V gene encodes CDR1 GTSNPN and CDR2 SVGIG (reference sequence). V shed 5 bases, J shed 14 bases, and the junction held 20 bases outside the gene matches. CDR3 DNA: TGTGCCTGGGGTCGAGACGGACTAGCGCAGGGTCGGAGGTATTTT. Its protein is CAWGRDGLAQGRRYF.

This rearrangement joins TRBV7-2 to TRBJ1-1; 8 nucleotides align to TRBD1. Germline V CDR1 and CDR2: SGHTA, FQGNSA. This CDR3 spans 14 amino acids. Losses at the gene ends were 4 bases for V and 1 base for J; bases not matched to a gene: 2. In DNA, the CDR3 is TGTGCCAGCAGCTCAGGGGGCGGGAACACTGAAGCTTTCTTT. Amino acids: CASSSGGGNTEAFF.

This chain connects TRBV7-8 to TRBJ1-6; D is unresolved. The germline V and J ends were trimmed by 5 bases and 10 bases, with 15 bases remaining between them. CDR1 and CDR2 (germline): SGHVS, FQNEAQ. This CDR3 has 14 residues. The CDR3 DNA reads TGTGCCAGCAGCCCAGGACTCACCTACTCACCCCTCCACTTT. As protein: CASSPGLTYSPLHF.

Concerning this clone itself: The sample has other DNA sequences that encode this CDR3 too. The CDR3 reads CASRKQGNTEAFF. CDR3 DNA sequence: TGTGCCAGCAGGAAACAGGGGAACACTGAAGCTTTCTTT. The genes are TRBV2 and TRBJ1-1; weak D call: TRBD1 (6 bases). The germline V and J ends were trimmed by 6 bases and 1 base, with 9 bases remaining between them. This CDR3 spans 13 amino acids. From germline, CDR1 is SNHLY and CDR2 FYNNEI.

The genes are TRBV28 and TRBJ1-5, with D tentatively TRBD1 (5 bases). The CDR3 is 16 residues long. Germline CDR1 and CDR2: MDHEN and SYDVKM. The germline V and J ends were trimmed by 7 bases and 2 bases, with 18 bases remaining between them. The CDR3 is CASNLGVGGGNQPQHF. DNA of the CDR3: TGTGCCAGCAACTTAGGGGTGGGAGGGGGCAATCAGCCCCAGCATTTT.

The V and J genes are TRBV5-1 and TRBJ1-1; 11 positions match TRBD1. This CDR3 is built from 14 residues. V gave up 5 bases and J gave up 4 bases; unmatched junction bases: 4. Germline V CDR1 and CDR2: SGHRS, YFSETQ. The CDR3, as DNA: TGCGCCAGCAGTTCAGGGACAGGGGGCACTGAAGCTTTCTTT. Translated: CASSSGTGGTEAFF.

The rearrangement links TRBV7-2 to TRBJ2-7, with 14 nucleotides matching TRBD2. Germline assignment: CDR1 SGHTA and CDR2 FQGNSA. J was trimmed by 5 bases and V by 7 bases; bases with no gene match: 10. This CDR3 has 16 residues. The CDR3 loop reads CASTSGGTSGSHEQYF. The CDR3 DNA sequence: TGTGCCAGCACATCGGGGGGGACTAGCGGGAGTCACGAGCAGTACTTC.

The chain is built from TRBV7-3 and TRBJ1-4; D call uncertain. Germline loops: CDR1 SGHTA, CDR2 FQGTGA. There are 16 residues in the CDR3. V was trimmed by 1 base and J by 0 bases, leaving 9 bases between them. The CDR3, as DNA: TGTGCCAGCAGCTTAATGCCGGGTGCAACTAATGAAAAACTGTTTTTT. This sequence encodes CASSLMPGATNEKLFF.

The chain joins TRBV6-5 to TRBJ2-7; 8 bases map to TRBD2. V shed 0 bases, J shed 8 bases, and the junction held 9 bases outside the gene matches. Germline-derived CDR1 and CDR2 are MNHEY and SVGAGI. The CDR3 contains 15 residues. As DNA, the CDR3 is TGTGCCAGCAGTTACTCAACTAGCGGCTCTACGAAGCAGTACTTC. Protein product: CASSYSTSGSTKQYF.

The chain couples TRBV7-9 to TRBJ1-5; TRBD1 matches 10 bases. CDR3 length equals 16 residues. The germline V gene encodes CDR1 SEHNR and CDR2 FQNEAQ (reference sequence). Unmatched junction bases numbered 3, after V lost 1 base and J lost 3 bases. The CDR3 here is CASSLGTGGPNQPQHF. As DNA, the CDR3 is TGTGCCAGCAGCTTAGGGACAGGGGGGCCCAATCAGCCCCAGCATTTT.

This clone was recorded once. The CDR3 DNA sequence: TGCGCCAGCAGCCAAGGGTTTGGGACACTCTTTCCGGAGACCCAGTACTTC. Protein: CASSQGFGTLFPETQYF. The chain recombines TRBV4-3 with TRBJ2-5; possible D gene TRBD1, 6 bases. The germline CDR1 and CDR2 sequences are LGHNA and YSLEER. This CDR3 contains 17 residues. V dropped 1 base and J dropped 5 bases, with 20 bases sitting between them.

This sequence joins TRBV30 and TRBJ1-2, with D unclear. V was shortened by 8 bases and J by 4 bases, with 14 bases between the two germline ends. The CDR3 has 12 residues. Germline lookup yields CDR1 GTSNPN and CDR2 SVGIG (reference sequence). The CDR3 DNA is TGTGCCCAGAGCCTGAGGGTCTATGGCTACACCTTC. Residues: CAQSLRVYGYTF.

The count of this clone is one. The chain couples TRBV28 to TRBJ1-1; D is unresolved. Trimming left V 2 bases short and J 4 bases short, with 14 bases between. This CDR3 has 15 amino acids. Germline V gives CDR1 MDHEN, CDR2 SYDVKM. Here the CDR3 reads CASSLPRGSGTEAFF. DNA of the CDR3: TGTGCCAGCAGTTTACCCCGGGGTTCGGGCACTGAAGCTTTCTTT.

This sequence joins TRBV2 and TRBJ2-1, with a tentative D call TRBD2 (5 bases). This CDR3 spans 17 amino acids. Deletions cut 7 bases from V and 1 base from J, with 20 bases between. Germline V gives CDR1 SNHLY, CDR2 FYNNEI. The DNA of the CDR3 is TGTGCCAGCACCCATTCGGCCGGAGGAATTTCCTACAATGAGCAGTTCTTC. Translating it yields CASTHSAGGISYNEQFF.

In nucleotides, the CDR3 is TGTGCCAGCAGTTACGGGCTCGCCCCTCCCCGGGAAAAACTGTTTTTT. Protein sequence: CASSYGLAPPREKLFF. The chain joins TRBV6-5 to TRBJ1-4; D not certain. The CDR3 length is 16 residues. V was pared by 2 bases and J by 8 bases, with 18 bases between. In germline, CDR1 is MNHEY, CDR2 SVGAGI.

This clone was observed a handful of times. V is TRBV5-8 and J is TRBJ1-2, with D possibly being TRBD1 (6 bases). CDR1 is SGHTS and CDR2 is YDEGEE in the germline V gene. Trimming took off 2 bases at V and 5 bases at J, with 10 bases between the two ends. This CDR3 contains 13 residues. The CDR3 loop is CASSFTGTYGYTF. In DNA form, the CDR3 reads TGTGCCAGCAGCTTTACAGGGACGTATGGCTACACCTTC.

The gene calls are TRBV18 and TRBJ2-2; possibly TRBD2 for D (6 bases). Germline CDR1 is KGHSH and CDR2 is LQKENI. Deletions cut 3 bases from V and 6 bases from J, with 14 bases between. The length of the CDR3 is 15 residues. CDR3 sequence (DNA): TGTGCCAGCTCACCCCCTGCTAGCGCGGCCGGGGAGCTGTTTTTT. Translating it yields CASSPPASAAGELFF.

Only one count was recorded for this clone. This chain joins TRBV6-5 and TRBJ2-1; TRBD2 matches 9 bases. Germline trimming cut 4 bases from V and 6 bases from J; bases unmatched to any gene: 10. CDR3 length equals 16 residues. Germline CDR1 reads MNHEY; CDR2 reads SVGAGI. The CDR3 protein is CASSSPLREGTNEQFF. For the CDR3, the DNA is TGTGCCAGCAGTTCCCCTTTGCGGGAGGGCACCAATGAGCAGTTCTTC.

This clone was counted once. The chain combines TRBV30 with TRBJ2-3, with D possibly being TRBD2 (5 bases). The germline V and J ends were trimmed by 0 bases and 2 bases, with 9 bases remaining between them. Germline V lookup: CDR1 GTSNPN, CDR2 SVGIG (reference sequence). The CDR3 length is 14 residues. The CDR3 sequence: CAWSVLTTTDTQYF. DNA for the CDR3: TGTGCCTGGAGTGTACTGACTACCACAGATACGCAGTATTTT. The whole variable domain, remainder taken from reference TRBV30 and TRBJ2-3, is SQTIHQWPATLVQPVGSPLSLECTVEGTSNPNLYWYRQAAGRGLQLLFYSVGIGQISSEVPQNLSASRPQDRQFILSSKKLLLSDSGFYLCAWSVLTTTDTQYFGPGTRLTVL.